These 30 T cell receptor beta chains were sequenced from one sample in a study of blood T cell repertoires in COVID-19. Sequenced by immunoSEQ multiplex PCR; TCRdb stores in-frame clones only, minus some. The sample includes approximately 480,000 clones, roughly 90% seen only once; the top ten take around 0.7%. The sample was PBMCs or T cells enriched from blood (not recorded which). The receptor set was obtained from a woman aged 18-29 years who had recovered from COVID-19.

This clone appeared once. J is TRBJ1-2 and V is TRBV28; D not certain. The CDR3 is made up of 12 amino acids. Germline V gene sequence: CDR1 MDHEN, CDR2 SYDVKM. Trimming stripped 5 bases from V and 5 bases from J, with 9 bases between. CDR3 residues: CASSELSYGYTF. CDR3 bases: TGTGCCAGCAGTGAGCTTTCTTATGGCTACACCTTC.

The chain has TRBV18 and TRBJ1-5; tentative D call: TRBD1 (5 bases). CDR3 length equals 15 residues. Deletions cut 2 bases from V and 0 bases from J, with 8 bases between. Per germline, CDR1 KGHSH and CDR2 LQKENI. CDR3: CASSPDSSSNQPQHF. CDR3 nucleotides: TGTGCCAGCTCACCAGACAGTTCTAGCAATCAGCCCCAGCATTTT. Based on the CDR3 plus reference TRBV18 and TRBJ1-5, the full variable domain is NAGVMQNPRHLVRRRGQEARLRCSPMKGHSHVYWYRQLPEEGLKFMVYLQKENIIDESGMPKERFSAEFPKEGPSILRIQQVVRGDSAAYFCASSPDSSSNQPQHFGDGTRLSIL.

The chain combines TRBV5-8 with TRBJ1-4, with D perhaps matching TRBD1 (5 bases). Germline assignment: CDR1 SGHTS and CDR2 YDEGEE. This CDR3 has 13 residues. The V end was cut by 1 base, the J end by 8 bases, with 9 bases between. This chain's CDR3 is CASSLLGPEKLFF. DNA of the CDR3: TGTGCCAGCAGCTTGTTGGGGCCAGAAAAACTGTTTTTT.

This clone has just a few counts. Other DNA sequences in the sample encode the same CDR3. This chain connects TRBV2 to TRBJ1-5, with D possibly TRBD1 on 5 matching bases. This CDR3 has 13 amino acids. The V and J ends lost 3 bases and 7 bases respectively, with 10 bases between them. The germline gives CDR1 SNHLY, CDR2 FYNNEI. DNA for the CDR3: TGTGCCAGCAGTGAGGAGGGGAACCAGCCCCAGCATTTT. Its translation is CASSEEGNQPQHF.

This chain uses TRBV5-4 with TRBJ2-1; TRBD1 is a possible D gene (7 bases). The CDR3 sequence is 12 residues long. In germline, CDR1 is SGHNT, CDR2 YYREEE (reference sequence). The CDR3 reads CLTRGEYNEQFF. As DNA, the CDR3 is TGTCTCACCAGGGGGGAATACAATGAGCAGTTCTTC.

V gene TRBV10-3 combines with J gene TRBJ1-6; 7 bases fit TRBD1. Germline values: CDR1 ENHRY, CDR2 SYGVKD. With V trimmed by 2 bases and J by 3 bases, 4 bases remained unmatched. The CDR3 extends over 16 amino acids. The CDR3 region is CAISEDRDGYNSPLHF. CDR3 nucleotide sequence: TGTGCCATCAGTGAGGACAGGGATGGCTATAATTCACCCCTCCACTTT.

The gene calls are TRBV15 and TRBJ1-3; tentative D call: TRBD1 (5 bases). The germline gives CDR1 LNHNV, CDR2 YYDKDF (reference sequence). This CDR3 region has 16 residues. The germline V and J ends were trimmed by 3 bases and 1 base, with 13 bases remaining between them. The CDR3 here is CATSRVQVLSGNTIYF. The DNA of the CDR3 is TGTGCCACCAGCAGGGTACAGGTCTTATCTGGAAACACCATATATTTT.

This rearrangement joins TRBV5-5 to TRBJ2-3; a weak D match, TRBD2 (5 bases). Germline CDR1 reads SGHKS; CDR2 reads YYEKEE (reference sequence). Trimming left V 2 bases short and J 2 bases short, with 9 bases between. The CDR3 extends over 14 amino acids. CDR3 nucleotide sequence: TGTGCCAGCAGCTTCGAGGGAAACACAGATACGCAGTATTTT. This encodes CASSFEGNTDTQYF.

The rearrangement joins TRBV5-4 to TRBJ2-7; TRBD2 aligns across 7 bases. CDR3 length equals 13 residues. With V trimmed by 7 bases and J by 4 bases, 8 bases remained unmatched. In germline, CDR1 is SGHNT, CDR2 YYREEE (reference sequence). The CDR3 region has the DNA TGTGCCAGCGGTTTAAGCGGGGCATACGAGCAGTACTTC. Its translation is CASGLSGAYEQYF.

The chain is built from TRBV5-8 and TRBJ1-2, with D maybe TRBD1 (6 bases). The CDR3 runs 11 residues. The V end lost 5 bases, the J end lost 8 bases, and 10 bases lay between the germline ends. Germline CDR1 SGHTS, CDR2 YDEGEE. CDR3 sequence: CASRGTLGYTF. In nucleotides, the CDR3 is TGTGCCAGCAGGGGGACACTCGGCTACACCTTC.

The chain has TRBV7-9 and TRBJ2-2; D possibly corresponds to TRBD2 (7 bases). This CDR3 comprises 16 residues. CDR1 is SEHNR and CDR2 is FQNEAQ in the germline V gene (reference sequence). The V and J ends lost 0 bases and 3 bases respectively, with 11 bases between them. The CDR3 DNA follows: TGTGCCAGCAGCTTAGCGGCGGGGGCCTACACCGGGGAGCTGTTTTTT. Translation gives CASSLAAGAYTGELFF.

The V and J genes are TRBV30 and TRBJ2-3; 14 bases align to TRBD2. The trim removed 8 bases at V and 5 bases at J, leaving 12 bases unmatched. Germline V CDR1 and CDR2: GTSNPN, SVGIG (reference sequence). This CDR3 is built from 16 residues. The CDR3 sequence is CAVTPGLAGGGDTQYF. The DNA for the CDR3 is TGTGCCGTAACCCCCGGACTAGCGGGGGGAGGAGATACGCAGTATTTT.

V usage is TRBV28 and J usage is TRBJ2-7; unclear D gene. Germline lookup yields CDR1 MDHEN and CDR2 SYDVKM. The length of the CDR3 is 12 residues. The germline V and J ends were trimmed by 3 bases and 5 bases, with 8 bases remaining between them. Written as DNA, the CDR3 is TGTGCCAGCAGTTTTTTCGAGGACGAGCAGTACTTC. Translation gives CASSFFEDEQYF. Full variable domain (remainder filled in from reference TRBV28 and TRBJ2-7): DVKVTQSSRYLVKRTGEKVFLECVQDMDHENMFWYRQDPGLGLRLIYFSYDVKMKEKGDIPEGYSVSREKKERFSLILESASTNQTSMYLCASSFFEDEQYFGPGTRLTVT.

V and J are TRBV7-3 and TRBJ2-3; the match to TRBD2 covers 11 bases. From germline, CDR1 is SGHTA and CDR2 FQGTGA. This CDR3 comprises 16 residues. J lost 2 bases, V lost 0 bases, and 1 base had no gene match. CDR3: CASSLTLAGDTDTQYF. DNA for the CDR3: TGTGCCAGCAGCTTAACACTAGCGGGGGACACAGATACGCAGTATTTT.

The V and J genes are TRBV28 and TRBJ2-3, with D possibly TRBD2 on 5 matching bases. The CDR3 length is 12 residues. CDR1 MDHEN and CDR2 SYDVKM come from the germline V gene. Trimming took off 6 bases at V and 1 base at J, with 5 bases between the two ends. The CDR3 sequence is CASSGGTDTQYF. In nucleotides, the CDR3 is TGTGCCAGCAGCGGGGGCACAGATACGCAGTATTTT.

The count of this clone is one. The chain employs TRBV24-1 and TRBJ1-1, with D unclear. This CDR3 region has 13 residues. The V end was cut by 7 bases, the J end by 5 bases, with 13 bases between. CDR1 is KGHDR, CDR2 SFDVKD, per germline. CDR3 in amino acids: CATRVGGTTEAFF. CDR3 DNA: TGTGCCACCAGGGTAGGAGGAACGACTGAAGCTTTCTTT.

The J gene is TRBJ1-5, the V gene TRBV19; D is perhaps TRBD1 (6 bases). The CDR3 length is 15 residues. The germline gives CDR1 LNHDA, CDR2 SQIVND (reference sequence). Trimming stripped 8 bases from V and 1 base from J, with 15 bases between. The CDR3 reads CASRQSGVSNQPQHF. CDR3 bases: TGTGCCAGTCGGCAATCAGGGGTCAGCAATCAGCCCCAGCATTTT.

This chain uses TRBV27 with TRBJ1-2; D is perhaps TRBD1 (5 bases). CDR3 length: 12 residues. V was clipped by 4 bases and J by 7 bases, with 10 bases between them. Germline V lookup: CDR1 MNHEY, CDR2 SMNVEV (reference sequence). CDR3 region: CASSSIDSGYTF. CDR3 sequence (DNA): TGTGCCAGCAGTTCCATCGACAGTGGCTACACCTTC.

The V call is TRBV10-3, the J call TRBJ1-1, with 8 bases that match TRBD1. Germline V gene sequence: CDR1 ENHRY, CDR2 SYGVKD. The CDR3 contains 13 residues. V was pared by 11 bases and J by 3 bases, with 8 bases of the junction left unmatched. As DNA, the CDR3 is TGTGCCGTTCGGGACAGGCGGGACACTGAAGCTTTCTTT. Encoded protein: CAVRDRRDTEAFF.

V usage is TRBV12-3 or TRBV12-4 and J usage is TRBJ1-1, with no clear D. The CDR3 contains 12 residues. The ends were cut back, 7 bases at V and 6 bases at J, with 12 bases in the middle. The CDR3 sequence is CASIGSEPEAFF. CDR3 DNA: TGTGCCAGCATTGGTTCGGAGCCTGAAGCTTTCTTT.

This clone came up once. This chain links TRBV30 with TRBJ2-5; 7 positions agree with TRBD2. The length of the CDR3 is 11 residues. CDR1 and CDR2 from the germline V gene are GTSNPN and SVGIG (reference sequence). Losses at the gene ends were 8 bases for V and 3 bases for J; bases not matched to a gene: 3. The CDR3 here is CARGTKETQYF. CDR3 DNA: TGTGCCCGCGGGACTAAAGAGACCCAGTACTTC.

The count of this clone is one. Other DNA sequences in this specimen translate into the identical CDR3. The chain has TRBV6-1 and TRBJ1-5, with a weak D call TRBD1 (5 bases). The CDR3 runs 14 residues. CDR1 is MNHNS, CDR2 SASEGT, per germline. V was clipped by 3 bases and J by 4 bases, with 10 bases between them. The CDR3 is CASSEGRLNQPQHF. The CDR3 DNA reads as TGTGCCAGCAGTGAGGGGCGGCTAAATCAGCCCCAGCATTTT.

The chain joins TRBV18 to TRBJ1-1; 11 bases are a match to TRBD1. The germline gives CDR1 KGHSH, CDR2 LQKENI. J lost 1 base, V lost 4 bases, and 8 bases had no gene match. The CDR3 length is 17 residues. CDR3 DNA sequence: TGTGCCAGCTCACGCCCGGACAGGGGGCGAGCGAACACTGAAGCTTTCTTT. As protein: CASSRPDRGRANTEAFF.

The V gene is TRBV7-9, the J gene TRBJ2-1, with D tentatively TRBD1 (5 bases). Trimming took off 5 bases at V and 9 bases at J, with 8 bases between the two ends. The CDR3 is made up of 11 amino acids. The germline V gene has CDR1 SEHNR and CDR2 FQNEAQ (reference sequence). CDR3 region: CASSPRGEQFF. Here the CDR3 DNA reads TGTGCCAGCAGCCCAAGGGGTGAGCAGTTCTTC.

The CDR3 region has the DNA TGCGCCAGCAGCCGTCCGGGACAGGGGGAGGCTGGGGCCAACGTCCTGACTTTC. This codes for CASSRPGQGEAGANVLTF. The J gene is TRBJ2-6, the V gene TRBV4-1, with 11 bases identical to TRBD1. V gave up 4 bases and J gave up 2 bases; unmatched junction bases: 7. The germline CDR1 and CDR2 sequences are MGHRA and YSYEKL. The CDR3 runs 18 residues.

The chain employs TRBV19 and TRBJ2-1; D is perhaps TRBD1 (5 bases). V was trimmed by 2 bases and J by 7 bases, leaving 15 bases between them. The CDR3 has 15 amino acids. Germline V gene data show CDR1 as LNHDA and CDR2 as SQIVND (reference sequence). The CDR3 spells CASSIKGPTKNEQFF. The CDR3 DNA follows: TGTGCCAGTAGTATAAAGGGGCCAACTAAGAATGAGCAGTTCTTC.

This sequence joins TRBV2 and TRBJ1-2, with TRBD1 matching 9 bases. From germline, CDR1 is SNHLY and CDR2 FYNNEI. This CDR3 has 16 amino acids. The J segment lost 1 base and the V segment lost 1 base, leaving 4 bases of the junction unmatched. The CDR3 DNA sequence: TGTGCCAGCAGTGAAGTAGGGGGACAGGGTAACTATGGCTACACCTTC. Protein sequence: CASSEVGGQGNYGYTF.

This rearrangement joins TRBV11-2 to TRBJ2-7, with 7 bases aligning to TRBD1. This CDR3 is built from 18 residues. V lost 4 bases and J lost 0; bases outside the gene matches: 15. In germline, CDR1 is SGHAT, CDR2 FQNNGV. DNA for the CDR3: TGTGCCAGCAGCTCAATACAGGGGAAGAGCCCGAGCTCCTACGAGCAGTACTTC. Translated, it gives CASSSIQGKSPSSYEQYF.

The gene calls are TRBV9 and TRBJ2-2, with TRBD1 matching 9 bases. Unmatched junction bases numbered 12, after V lost 3 bases and J lost 6 bases. The CDR3 is 17 residues long. Germline-derived CDR1 and CDR2 are SGDLS and YYNGEE. CDR3 DNA sequence: TGTGCCAGCAGCGCCCCGGGACAGGGTGAACAGTCCGGGGAGCTGTTTTTT. This translates into CASSAPGQGEQSGELFF.

V is TRBV27 and J is TRBJ2-5; 9 nucleotides line up with TRBD1. The length of the CDR3 is 16 residues. Germline values: CDR1 MNHEY, CDR2 SMNVEV (reference sequence). V lost 3 bases and J lost 2; bases outside the gene matches: 7. CDR3 residues: CASSFAPGQGQETQYF. In nucleotides, the CDR3 is TGTGCCAGCAGTTTTGCCCCGGGACAGGGACAAGAGACCCAGTACTTC.